The rows below give T cell receptor beta chains drawn from one sample of a study of CD8 T cells in Susac syndrome. In TCRdb, the immunoSEQ multiplex PCR reads were re-called with MiXCR into one record per CDR3 protein. Of some 190,000 distinct CDR3 sequences listed, approximately 96% were seen once; the top ten hold 0.093%. Sequencing was done on a sample of CD4+ T cells from PBMCs. These receptors all come from a human donor with multiple sclerosis. CDR3s include the opening cysteine and the closing phenylalanine or tryptophan. The D gene is left open where the match is weak. Only some rows state a clone size, as once, few, many or a class for expanded clones.

V,J,D,size,CDR3,DNA
TRBV29-1,TRBJ2-7,-,once,CSVSRGQYEQYF,TGCAGCGTTTCACGGGGACAATACGAGCAGTACTTC
TRBV3-1,TRBJ2-5,-,-,CASSQDWARAETQYF,TGTGCCAGCAGCCAAGATTGGGCTAGAGCGGAGACCCAGTACTTC
TRBV12-3/TRBV12-4,TRBJ2-7,-,few,CASSSPSSYEQYF,TGTGCCAGCAGTTCCCCCAGTTCCTACGAGCAGTACTTC
TRBV4-3,TRBJ1-1,-,-,CASSQGVGTMNTEAFF,TGCGCCAGCAGCCAAGGGGTGGGCACTATGAACACTGAAGCTTTCTTT
TRBV20-1,TRBJ2-1,-,-,CSARLLGPSYNEQFF,TGCAGTGCTAGACTCTTAGGCCCCTCCTACAATGAGCAGTTCTTC
TRBV6-5,TRBJ2-5,-,-,CASSSVGRETQYF,TGTGCCAGCAGTTCTGTGGGGAGGGAGACCCAGTACTTC
TRBV7-9,TRBJ2-1,TRBD2,-,CASSSRQERGGHNEQFF,TGTGCCAGCAGCTCACGACAGGAGCGGGGGGGCCATAATGAGCAGTTCTTC
TRBV6-6,TRBJ2-5,TRBD2,-,CASSFASGGRETQYF,TGTGCCAGCAGTTTTGCTAGCGGGGGACGAGAGACCCAGTACTTC
TRBV27,TRBJ1-2,-,-,CASSGGAASPYGYTF,TGTGCCAGCAGTGGGGGGGCAGCCAGTCCCTATGGCTACACCTTC
TRBV29-1,TRBJ2-5,-,-,CSVEDERTGQETQYF,TGCAGCGTTGAAGATGAGAGGACGGGGCAAGAGACCCAGTACTTC
TRBV5-1,TRBJ2-7,-,-,CASSFDPSLEQYF,TGCGCCAGCAGCTTCGACCCCTCGCTTGAGCAGTACTTC
TRBV20-1,TRBJ2-3,-,-,CSAWLARTDTQYF,TGCAGTGCTTGGCTAGCCCGCACAGATACGCAGTATTTT
TRBV12-3/TRBV12-4,TRBJ1-5,-,-,CASSSLGGGNQPQHF,TGTGCCAGCAGTTCCCTGGGGGGCGGGAATCAGCCCCAGCATTTT
TRBV7-8,TRBJ2-5,-,-,CASSLAPSRETQYF,TGTGCCAGCAGCTTAGCCCCTAGCAGAGAGACCCAGTACTTC
TRBV6-2/TRBV6-3,TRBJ2-1,TRBD1,-,CASSSGTGGYNEQFF,TGTGCCAGCAGCAGCGGGACAGGGGGCTACAATGAGCAGTTCTTC
TRBV4-1,TRBJ1-4,TRBD1,-,CASSVGYRGEGEKLFF,TGCGCCAGCAGCGTAGGATACAGGGGAGAAGGCGAAAAACTGTTTTTT
TRBV6-5,TRBJ1-2,TRBD1,-,CASSFSGGAGYTF,TGTGCCAGCAGTTTCTCAGGGGGCGCGGGCTACACCTTC
TRBV20-1,TRBJ2-1,-,-,CSARDLTGAYNEQFF,TGCAGTGCTAGAGACCTGACCGGGGCCTACAATGAGCAGTTCTTC
TRBV29-1,TRBJ2-5,-,-,CSVEQDRTRETQYF,TGCAGCGTTGAACAGGACAGAACGAGAGAGACCCAGTACTTC
TRBV13,TRBJ2-7,-,-,CASSLIWYEQYF,TGTGCCAGCAGCTTGATATGGTACGAGCAGTACTTC
TRBV30,TRBJ1-2,TRBD1,-,CAWTGDDPGQAKGYTF,TGTGCCTGGACCGGTGACGATCCGGGACAGGCGAAAGGCTACACCTTC
TRBV20-1,TRBJ1-5,-,-,CSASPTPTGSLNSNQPQHF,TGCAGTGCTAGTCCGACCCCTACAGGGAGCCTGAATAGCAATCAGCCCCAGCATTTT
TRBV20-1,TRBJ1-1,TRBD1,-,CSARVDRVSSPNTEAFF,TGCAGTGCTAGAGTCGACAGGGTATCTTCCCCGAACACTGAAGCTTTCTTT
TRBV29-1,TRBJ1-3,-,-,CSVLWLAGNTIYF,TGCAGCGTTCTTTGGCTCGCTGGAAACACCATATATTTT
TRBV30,TRBJ2-3,-,-,CAWSVDRNTDTQYF,TGTGCCTGGAGTGTGGACAGAAACACAGATACGCAGTATTTT
TRBV2,TRBJ2-1,-,-,CASTRTDLSSYNEQFF,TGTGCCAGCACTCGGACGGACTTAAGCTCCTACAATGAGCAGTTCTTC